The sequence of this T cell receptor beta chain was determined in a study of T-cell memory formation after mild COVID-19. About the research overall: The TCR clusters were mostly specific to one donor.

Whole-study results and caveats: The authors left the SARS-CoV-2 specificity of second-wave clones peaking on day 37 unconfirmed.

Barcoded TCR alpha and TCR beta cDNA libraries with UMIs came from 5'RACE using constant-segment primers. TCRdb re-called the 5' RACE reads through MiXCR, storing one row per CDR3 protein. The repertoire holds fewer than 350,000 distinct CDR3 sequences, with 13% to 15% as singletons. Remarks on this clonotype: Its antigen remains unidentified.

There are 15 residues in the CDR3. Between the trimmed V and J ends, which lost 4 bases and 2 bases, there was a span of 12 bases. Germline V gene data show CDR1 as MNHEY and CDR2 as SVGAGI. The chain employs TRBV6-5 and TRBJ1-5; tentative D call: TRBD1 (5 bases). This TCR derives from a man younger than 35 who had mild COVID-19 (a few samples of this study predate the infection). Cell type and time point are not known. The sample was PBMCs or a T cell subset sorted from them (not recorded which). The CDR3 nucleotides are TGTGCCAGCAGTTCGATGGGGGGAGGCAATCAGCCCCAGCATTTT. Amino acid sequence: CASSSMGGGNQPQHF.